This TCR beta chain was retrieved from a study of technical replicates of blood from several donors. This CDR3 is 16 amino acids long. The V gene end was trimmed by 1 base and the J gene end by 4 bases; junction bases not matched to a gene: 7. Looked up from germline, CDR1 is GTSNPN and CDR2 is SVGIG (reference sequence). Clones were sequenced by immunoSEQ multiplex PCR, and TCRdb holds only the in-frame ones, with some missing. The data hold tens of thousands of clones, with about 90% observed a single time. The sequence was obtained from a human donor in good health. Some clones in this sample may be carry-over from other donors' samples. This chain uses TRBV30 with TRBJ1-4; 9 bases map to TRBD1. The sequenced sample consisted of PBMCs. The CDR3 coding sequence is TGTGCCTGGAGTGGGGGACAGGGCCTAAATAATGAAAAACTGTTTTTT. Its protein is CAWSGGQGLNNEKLFF.